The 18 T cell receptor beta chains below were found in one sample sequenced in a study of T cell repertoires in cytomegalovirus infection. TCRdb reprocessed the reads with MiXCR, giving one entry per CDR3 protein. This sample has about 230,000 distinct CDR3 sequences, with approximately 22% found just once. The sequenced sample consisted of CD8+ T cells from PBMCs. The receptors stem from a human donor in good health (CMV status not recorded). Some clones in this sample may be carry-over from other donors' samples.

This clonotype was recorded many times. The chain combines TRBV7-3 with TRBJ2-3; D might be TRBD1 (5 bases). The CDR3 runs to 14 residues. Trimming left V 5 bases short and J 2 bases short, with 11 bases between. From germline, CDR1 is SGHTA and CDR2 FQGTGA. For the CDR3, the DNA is TGTGCCAGCAGCCGTGGGGCGATCACAGATACGCAGTATTTT. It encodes CASSRGAITDTQYF.

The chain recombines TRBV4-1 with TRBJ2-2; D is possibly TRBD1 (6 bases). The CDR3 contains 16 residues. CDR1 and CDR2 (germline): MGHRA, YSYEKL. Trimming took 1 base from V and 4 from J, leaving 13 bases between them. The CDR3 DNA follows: TGCGCCAGCAGCCAAGTGGCAGGGGCGACCACCGGGGAGCTGTTTTTT. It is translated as CASSQVAGATTGELFF.

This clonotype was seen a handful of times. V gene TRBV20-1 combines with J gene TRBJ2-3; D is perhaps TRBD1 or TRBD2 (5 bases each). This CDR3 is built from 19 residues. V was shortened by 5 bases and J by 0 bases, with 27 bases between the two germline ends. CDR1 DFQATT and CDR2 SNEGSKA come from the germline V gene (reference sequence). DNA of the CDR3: TGCAGTGCTCGTCCGTGGAACGGGGCGCCCCCGATTAGCACAGATACGCAGTATTTT. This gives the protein CSARPWNGAPPISTDTQYF.

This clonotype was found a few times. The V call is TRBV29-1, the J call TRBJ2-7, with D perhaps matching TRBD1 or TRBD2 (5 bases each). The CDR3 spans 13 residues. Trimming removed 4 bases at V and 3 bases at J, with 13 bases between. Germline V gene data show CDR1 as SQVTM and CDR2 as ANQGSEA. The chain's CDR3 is CSVVTGLGYEQYF. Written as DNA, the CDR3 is TGCAGCGTTGTAACGGGGCTGGGCTACGAGCAGTACTTC.

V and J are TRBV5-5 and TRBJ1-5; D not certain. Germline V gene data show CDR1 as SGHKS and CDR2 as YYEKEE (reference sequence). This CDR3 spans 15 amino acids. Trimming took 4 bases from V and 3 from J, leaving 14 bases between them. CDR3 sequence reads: CASSTLGSNNQPQHF. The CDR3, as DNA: TGTGCCAGCAGCACCTTGGGCAGTAACAATCAGCCCCAGCATTTT.

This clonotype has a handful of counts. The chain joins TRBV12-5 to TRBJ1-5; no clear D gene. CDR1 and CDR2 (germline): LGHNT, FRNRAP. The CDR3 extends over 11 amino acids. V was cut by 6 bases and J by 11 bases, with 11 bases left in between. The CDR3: CASGLGSAQHF. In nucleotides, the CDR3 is TGTGCTAGTGGCCTGGGGTCGGCCCAGCATTTT.

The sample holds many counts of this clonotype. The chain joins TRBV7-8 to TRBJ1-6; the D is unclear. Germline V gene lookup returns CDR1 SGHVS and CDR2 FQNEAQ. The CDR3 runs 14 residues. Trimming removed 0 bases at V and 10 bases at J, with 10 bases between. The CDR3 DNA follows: TGTGCCAGCAGCTTAGCTTCGGGAGGCTCACCCCTCCACTTT. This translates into CASSLASGGSPLHF.

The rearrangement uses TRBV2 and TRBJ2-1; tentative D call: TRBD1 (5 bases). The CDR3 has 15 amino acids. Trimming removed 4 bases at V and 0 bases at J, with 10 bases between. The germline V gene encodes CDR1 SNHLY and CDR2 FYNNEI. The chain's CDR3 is CASSGGRSSYNEQFF. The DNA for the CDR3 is TGTGCCAGCAGTGGGGGCAGGAGCTCCTACAATGAGCAGTTCTTC.

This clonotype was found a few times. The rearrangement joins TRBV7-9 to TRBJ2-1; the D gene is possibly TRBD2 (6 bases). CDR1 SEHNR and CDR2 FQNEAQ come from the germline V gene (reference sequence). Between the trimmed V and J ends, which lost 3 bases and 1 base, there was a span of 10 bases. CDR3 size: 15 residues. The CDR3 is CASSFSSASYNEQFF. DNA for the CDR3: TGTGCCAGCAGCTTTTCTAGCGCTTCCTACAATGAGCAGTTCTTC.

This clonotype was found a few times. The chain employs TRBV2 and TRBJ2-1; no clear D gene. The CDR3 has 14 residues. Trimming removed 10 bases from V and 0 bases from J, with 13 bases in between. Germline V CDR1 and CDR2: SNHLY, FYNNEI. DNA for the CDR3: TGTGCCATGGTTGGGTCGCGCTCCTACAATGAGCAGTTCTTC. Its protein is CAMVGSRSYNEQFF.

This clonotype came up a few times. The CDR3 DNA reads TGCAGTGCTAGAGATTTGGCGGCTTACAATGAGCAGTTCTTC. Translated: CSARDLAAYNEQFF. This rearrangement joins TRBV20-1 to TRBJ2-1, with D hard to call. CDR1 is DFQATT, CDR2 SNEGSKA, per germline (reference sequence). V was clipped by 0 bases and J by 4 bases, with 10 bases between them. There are 14 residues in the CDR3.

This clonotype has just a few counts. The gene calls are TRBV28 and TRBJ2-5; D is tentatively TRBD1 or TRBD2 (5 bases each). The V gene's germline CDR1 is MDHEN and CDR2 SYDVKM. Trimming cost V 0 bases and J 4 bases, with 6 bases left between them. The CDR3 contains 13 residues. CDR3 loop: CASSLWRGETQYF. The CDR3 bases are TGTGCCAGCAGTTTATGGAGGGGAGAGACCCAGTACTTC. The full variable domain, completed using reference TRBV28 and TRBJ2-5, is DVKVTQSSRYLVKRTGEKVFLECVQDMDHENMFWYRQDPGLGLRLIYFSYDVKMKEKGDIPEGYSVSREKKERFSLILESASTNQTSMYLCASSLWRGETQYFGPGTRLLVL.

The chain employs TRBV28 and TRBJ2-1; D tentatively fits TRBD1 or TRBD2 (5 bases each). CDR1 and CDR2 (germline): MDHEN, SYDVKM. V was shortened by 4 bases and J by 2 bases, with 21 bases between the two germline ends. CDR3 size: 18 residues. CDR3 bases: TGTGCCAGCAGTTCCGAATCCTCGGGGCCAATCGCCTACAATGAGCAGTTCTTC. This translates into CASSSESSGPIAYNEQFF. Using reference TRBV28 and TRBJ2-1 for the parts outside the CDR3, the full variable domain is DVKVTQSSRYLVKRTGEKVFLECVQDMDHENMFWYRQDPGLGLRLIYFSYDVKMKEKGDIPEGYSVSREKKERFSLILESASTNQTSMYLCASSSESSGPIAYNEQFFGPGTRLTVL.

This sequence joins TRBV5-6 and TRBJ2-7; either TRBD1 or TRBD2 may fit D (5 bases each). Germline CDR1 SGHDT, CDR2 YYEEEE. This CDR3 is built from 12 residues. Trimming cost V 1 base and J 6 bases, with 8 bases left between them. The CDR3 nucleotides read TGTGCCAGCAGCTTGTTTGGGGGCGAGCAGTACTTC. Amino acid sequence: CASSLFGGEQYF.

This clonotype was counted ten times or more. The CDR3, as DNA: TGTGCCAGCAGCTTAGACGGGGAAGCCTACGAGCAGTACTTC. This encodes CASSLDGEAYEQYF. The chain joins TRBV7-9 to TRBJ2-7; weak D call: TRBD2 (5 bases). The CDR3 totals 14 residues. The V end lost 1 base, the J end lost 2 bases, and 9 bases lay between the germline ends. Germline V lookup: CDR1 SEHNR, CDR2 FQNEAQ (reference sequence).

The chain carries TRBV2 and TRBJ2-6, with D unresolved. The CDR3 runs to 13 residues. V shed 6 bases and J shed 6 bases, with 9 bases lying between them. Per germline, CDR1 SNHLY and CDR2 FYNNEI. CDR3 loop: CASSNRVANVLTF. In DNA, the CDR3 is TGTGCCAGCAGCAACCGGGTGGCCAACGTCCTGACTTTC.

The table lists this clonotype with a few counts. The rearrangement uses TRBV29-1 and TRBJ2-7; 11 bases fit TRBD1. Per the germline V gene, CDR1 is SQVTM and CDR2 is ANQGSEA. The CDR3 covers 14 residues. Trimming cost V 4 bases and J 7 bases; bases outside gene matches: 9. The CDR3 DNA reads TGCAGCGTTGGGACCGGGACAGGGGGGGGGGAGCAGTACTTC. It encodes CSVGTGTGGGEQYF.

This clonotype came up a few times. CDR3 sequence reads: CASSYGEPQHF. The CDR3 DNA sequence: TGTGCCAGCAGTTACGGGGAGCCCCAGCATTTT. The rearrangement uses TRBV6-6 and TRBJ1-5; D not resolved. CDR1 is MNHNY, CDR2 SVGAGI, per germline (reference sequence). The CDR3 is made up of 11 amino acids. The V end lost 2 bases, the J end lost 8 bases, and 4 bases lay between the germline ends.